Below are 28 T cell receptor beta chains sequenced from a single sample in a study of blood T cell repertoires in COVID-19 (dated by TCRdb to 2019 to 2021). The library was generated by the immunoSEQ multiplex PCR assay. TCRdb's version of the immuneACCESS table is confined to in-frame rearrangements and falls short of the full clone set. An unresolved V gene accounts for under half of the shortfall where checked; the remainder is of unknown origin. The sample table shows 150,000 to 190,000 clones, and over 70% are seen once. The ten largest make up under 0.75% of the sample. Sample: peripheral blood. The receptors stem from a man aged 55-75 years with acute or convalescent COVID-19.

The chain employs TRBV11-3 and TRBJ2-5; TRBD1 agrees at 10 bases. The CDR3 runs 15 residues. V lost 1 base and J lost 2; bases outside the gene matches: 1. Germline-derived CDR1 and CDR2 are SGHNT and YENEEA. The CDR3 protein is CASSLGTGGQETQYF. CDR3 bases: TGTGCCAGCAGCTTAGGGACAGGGGGGCAAGAGACCCAGTACTTC. The whole variable domain, filled in from reference TRBV11-3 and TRBJ2-5, reads EAGVVQSPRYKIIEKKQPVAFWCNPISGHNTLYWYLQNLGQGPELLIRYENEEAVDDSQLPKDRFSAERLKGVDSTLKIQPAELGDSAVYLCASSLGTGGQETQYFGPGTRLLVL.

This chain joins TRBV2 and TRBJ2-1; D unresolved. Germline V gene lookup returns CDR1 SNHLY and CDR2 FYNNEI. V lost 5 bases, J lost 5 bases, and 7 bases lay in between. The CDR3 contains 12 residues. The CDR3 reads CASSKRDNEQFF. The CDR3 nucleotides are TGTGCCAGCAGTAAACGGGACAATGAGCAGTTCTTC.

This chain joins TRBV10-3 and TRBJ2-7; 8 bases match TRBD1. The CDR3 contains 14 residues. Germline V lookup: CDR1 ENHRY, CDR2 SYGVKD. The V segment lost 4 bases and the J segment 2 bases; nucleotides outside the gene matches: 4. As DNA, the CDR3 is TGTGCCATCAGTGGGAAGACAGGGGCCTACGAGCAGTACTTC. It codes for CAISGKTGAYEQYF.

There are a few counts of this clone. This chain uses TRBV7-9 with TRBJ2-2, with D perhaps TRBD1 (5 bases). Germline V gives CDR1 SEHNR, CDR2 FQNEAQ (reference sequence). This CDR3 has 16 amino acids. Trimming removed 4 bases from V and 6 bases from J, with 18 bases in between. The CDR3 region has the DNA TGTGCCAGCAGCTCGCCGGTAAAAGGGGAATCCGGGGAGCTGTTTTTT. It translates to CASSSPVKGESGELFF.

The gene calls are TRBV5-6 and TRBJ2-7, with D possibly matching TRBD1 (6 bases). V lost 2 bases, J lost 7 bases, and 16 bases lay in between. The germline gives CDR1 SGHDT, CDR2 YYEEEE. CDR3 length equals 14 residues. The CDR3 coding sequence is TGTGCCAGCAGCTTTATCGACAGGCGTGGGGAGCAGTACTTC. Translating it yields CASSFIDRRGEQYF.

This sequence joins TRBV14 and TRBJ1-6; no reliable D call. The CDR3 contains 15 residues. The V end was cut by 0 bases, the J end by 4 bases, with 7 bases between. Germline CDR1 and CDR2: SGHDN and FVKESK. CDR3 nucleotide sequence: TGTGCCAGCAGCCAAGATAGTCGTTATAATTCACCCCTCCACTTT. Residues: CASSQDSRYNSPLHF.

The J gene is TRBJ2-7, the V gene TRBV19, with 9 nucleotides matching TRBD1. Looked up from germline, CDR1 is LNHDA and CDR2 is SQIVND (reference sequence). CDR3 length: 14 amino acids. The J segment lost 2 bases and the V segment lost 3 bases, leaving 2 bases of the junction unmatched. CDR3 DNA: TGTGCCAGTAGTATTGGGACAGGGACCTACGAGCAGTACTTC. Protein: CASSIGTGTYEQYF.

This clone was seen only once. CDR3 coding DNA: TGTGCCAGTAGTACCCTGAGCACAGATACGCAGTATTTT. The encoded protein is CASSTLSTDTQYF. The V and J genes are TRBV19 and TRBJ2-3; D is unresolved. Trimming pared 4 bases from V and 0 bases from J, leaving 5 bases between. There are 13 residues in the CDR3. CDR1 LNHDA and CDR2 SQIVND come from the germline V gene (reference sequence). The full variable domain, completed using reference TRBV19 and TRBJ2-3, is DGGITQSPKYLFRKEGQNVTLSCEQNLNHDAMYWYRQDPGQGLRLIYYSQIVNDFQKGDIAEGYSVSREKKESFPLTVTSAQKNPTAFYLCASSTLSTDTQYFGPGTRLTVL.

The rearrangement uses TRBV19 and TRBJ2-7; TRBD2 agrees at 7 bases. Trimming at V came to 5 bases and at J to 6 bases, leaving 16 bases not matched to a gene. This CDR3 contains 16 residues. Germline CDR1 LNHDA, CDR2 SQIVND (reference sequence). CDR3: CASSPTRSGAVGEQYF. The CDR3 DNA reads TGTGCCAGTAGTCCTACCCGGAGCGGGGCTGTTGGCGAGCAGTACTTC.

The V call is TRBV7-2, the J call TRBJ1-2; D not resolved. The CDR3 contains 13 residues. The ends were cut back, 10 bases at V and 8 bases at J, with 20 bases in the middle. Per germline, CDR1 SGHTA and CDR2 FQGNSA. In nucleotides, the CDR3 is TGTGCCAATACACTTCTTGGCCGGGTCGGCTACACCTTC. This codes for CANTLLGRVGYTF.

The chain employs TRBV27 and TRBJ1-6, with 11 positions matching TRBD1. V was clipped by 10 bases and J by 7 bases; unmatched bases: 9. Germline V gene lookup returns CDR1 MNHEY and CDR2 SMNVEV (reference sequence). The CDR3 runs 15 residues. CDR3 nucleotides: TGTGCCATCCCGGGACAGGGGGATTGGAATTCACCCCTCCACTTT. This gives the protein CAIPGQGDWNSPLHF.

J is TRBJ2-1 and V is TRBV7-9; D ambiguous. The ends were cut back, 2 bases at V and 9 bases at J, with 8 bases in the middle. CDR1 and CDR2 from the germline V gene are SEHNR and FQNEAQ (reference sequence). This CDR3 region has 12 residues. The CDR3 DNA is TGTGCCAGCAGCTTATCACAATTTGAGCAGTTCTTC. Amino acid sequence: CASSLSQFEQFF. The variable domain in full, completed from reference TRBV7-9 and TRBJ2-1, reads DTGVSQNPRHKITKRGQNVTFRCDPISEHNRLYWYRQTLGQGPEFLTYFQNEAQLEKSRLLSDRFSAERPKGSFSTLEIQRTEQGDSAMYLCASSLSQFEQFFGPGTRLTVL.

V is TRBV7-2 and J is TRBJ2-5; 13 bases are a match to TRBD2. Per germline, CDR1 SGHTA and CDR2 FQGNSA. This CDR3 has 16 amino acids. With V trimmed by 6 bases and J by 0 bases, 4 bases remained unmatched. The CDR3 loop is CASSQGTSGNQETQYF. The CDR3 nucleotides read TGTGCCAGCAGTCAAGGGACTAGCGGGAACCAAGAGACCCAGTACTTC.

The rearrangement links TRBV7-2 to TRBJ1-5, with a tentative D call TRBD1 (6 bases). The germline gives CDR1 SGHTA, CDR2 FQGNSA. This CDR3 region has 14 residues. V gave up 4 bases and J gave up 5 bases, with 12 bases separating them. CDR3 sequence: CASSSDRTYQPQHF. Here the CDR3 DNA reads TGTGCCAGCAGCTCCGACAGGACTTATCAGCCCCAGCATTTT.

The genes are TRBV28 and TRBJ1-5, with D unclear. The CDR3 is 15 amino acids. Between the trimmed V and J ends, which lost 3 bases and 1 base, there was a span of 10 bases. Germline CDR1 and CDR2: MDHEN and SYDVKM. DNA for the CDR3: TGTGCCAGCAGTTTGCCGCGGGTCAGCAATCAGCCCCAGCATTTT. This gives the protein CASSLPRVSNQPQHF.

The chain has TRBV6-5 and TRBJ1-1, with 7 bases aligning to TRBD1. Looked up from germline, CDR1 is MNHEY and CDR2 is SVGAGI. The CDR3 extends over 15 amino acids. The V gene end was trimmed by 6 bases and the J gene end by 4 bases; junction bases not matched to a gene: 11. This chain's CDR3 is CASRRGGGAGTEAFF. The DNA for the CDR3 is TGTGCCAGCAGAAGAGGAGGGGGCGCGGGCACTGAAGCTTTCTTT.

V gene TRBV5-5 combines with J gene TRBJ2-3; 8 nucleotides line up with TRBD1. The V and J ends lost 4 bases and 5 bases, in that order; junction bases with no gene match: 6. In germline, CDR1 is SGHKS, CDR2 YYEKEE (reference sequence). The CDR3 totals 14 residues. The CDR3 here is CASSPGQAGDTQYF. The CDR3 coding sequence is TGTGCCAGCAGCCCGGGACAGGCTGGAGATACGCAGTATTTT.

This clone was found a few times. V and J are TRBV5-6 and TRBJ2-7; the D gene is possibly TRBD1 (6 bases). Trimming stripped 3 bases from V and 2 bases from J, with 9 bases between. The germline CDR1 and CDR2 sequences are SGHDT and YYEEEE. This CDR3 comprises 13 residues. Written as DNA, the CDR3 is TGTGCCAGCAGCTGGGACAAGGCCTACGAGCAGTACTTC. This translates into CASSWDKAYEQYF. The variable domain in full, with the rest retrieved from reference TRBV5-6 and TRBJ2-7, is DAGVTQSPTHLIKTRGQQVTLRCSPKSGHDTVSWYQQALGQGPQFIFQYYEEEERQRGNFPDRFSGHQFPNYSSELNVNALLLGDSALYLCASSWDKAYEQYFGPGTRLTVT.

V usage is TRBV19 and J usage is TRBJ1-6; maybe TRBD1 (5 bases). The V end lost 5 bases, the J end lost 3 bases, and 8 bases lay between the germline ends. The CDR3 covers 14 residues. CDR1 and CDR2 from the germline V gene are LNHDA and SQIVND (reference sequence). Here the CDR3 reads CASSGGIYNSPLHF. The CDR3 region has the DNA TGTGCCAGTAGTGGGGGGATCTATAATTCACCCCTCCACTTT. The whole variable domain, filled in from reference TRBV19 and TRBJ1-6, reads DGGITQSPKYLFRKEGQNVTLSCEQNLNHDAMYWYRQDPGQGLRLIYYSQIVNDFQKGDIAEGYSVSREKKESFPLTVTSAQKNPTAFYLCASSGGIYNSPLHFGNGTRLTVT.

This clone was seen just once. At the DNA level, this CDR3 is encoded by other sequences in the same sample as well. The rearrangement joins TRBV18 to TRBJ2-5; 10 nucleotides line up with TRBD1. In germline, CDR1 is KGHSH, CDR2 LQKENI. The length of the CDR3 is 13 residues. Trimming cost V 3 bases and J 5 bases; bases outside gene matches: 0. The DNA of the CDR3 is TGTGCCAGCTCACCGGGACAGGGGGAGACCCAGTACTTC. Protein: CASSPGQGETQYF.

The genes are TRBV7-2 and TRBJ1-2; D perhaps matches TRBD1 (6 bases). Germline V gives CDR1 SGHTA, CDR2 FQGNSA. The V and J ends lost 3 bases and 7 bases respectively, with 12 bases between them. The CDR3 loop spans 13 amino acids. The CDR3 nucleotides are TGTGCCAGCAGCTTCCACAGGGCGGGTGGCTACACCTTC. Amino acids: CASSFHRAGGYTF.

The chain is built from TRBV12-3 or TRBV12-4 and TRBJ1-4; a possible D gene is TRBD1 (5 bases). Trimming shortened V by 0 bases and J by 10 bases, and 9 bases separated the two germline ends. The CDR3 is 13 residues long. The CDR3 nucleotides are TGTGCCAGCAGTTTAGCTCAGGGTGGAAAACTGTTTTTT. This gives the protein CASSLAQGGKLFF.

The rearrangement links TRBV4-2 to TRBJ2-3, with 7 bases identical to TRBD2. The CDR3 consists of 15 residues. With V trimmed by 3 bases and J by 3 bases, 6 bases remained unmatched. Germline-derived CDR1 and CDR2 are LGHNA and YNFKEQ. DNA of the CDR3: TGTGCCAGCAGCCATCGGGAGGCGGGTACAGATACGCAGTATTTT. It translates to CASSHREAGTDTQYF.

The chain uses TRBV5-1 and TRBJ1-1, with 10 nucleotides matching TRBD1. The CDR3 spans 15 residues. V gave up 0 bases and J gave up 5 bases; unmatched junction bases: 4. CDR1 is SGHRS and CDR2 is YFSETQ in the germline V gene. DNA for the CDR3: TGCGCCAGCAGCTTGGGGACAGGGGGTAAGACTGAAGCTTTCTTT. Translation gives CASSLGTGGKTEAFF.

V usage is TRBV4-2 and J usage is TRBJ2-3, with 12 bases matching TRBD2. V was clipped by 0 bases and J by 4 bases; unmatched bases: 8. The CDR3 covers 18 residues. Germline assignment: CDR1 LGHNA and CDR2 YNFKEQ. Here the CDR3 reads CASSQEIMASGGADTQYF. The DNA of the CDR3 is TGTGCCAGCAGCCAAGAAATCATGGCTAGCGGGGGGGCAGATACGCAGTATTTT.

This chain uses TRBV7-2 with TRBJ1-1; the match to TRBD1 covers 9 bases. Unmatched junction bases numbered 4, after V lost 5 bases and J lost 3 bases. Germline CDR1 and CDR2: SGHTA and FQGNSA. The length of the CDR3 is 14 residues. The CDR3 coding sequence is TGTGCCAGCAGCACCAGGACAGGGGACACTGAAGCTTTCTTT. It codes for CASSTRTGDTEAFF.

This clone was found once. The V and J genes are TRBV5-1 and TRBJ2-1, with TRBD2 identical over 8 bases. This CDR3 contains 15 residues. The germline CDR1 and CDR2 sequences are SGHRS and YFSETQ. The V segment lost 2 bases and the J segment 9 bases; nucleotides outside the gene matches: 10. CDR3 sequence (DNA): TGCGCCAGCAGCTTACGGGGACTAGAGGCGGCTGAGCAGTTCTTC. This translates into CASSLRGLEAAEQFF.

The CDR3 bases are TGTGCCAGCAGCTTAGTCGGTCAGAACACTGAAGCTTTCTTT. Its protein product is CASSLVGQNTEAFF. This chain joins TRBV7-2 and TRBJ1-1, with D uncertain. V gave up 1 base and J gave up 1 base, with 7 bases separating them. Germline assignment: CDR1 SGHTA and CDR2 FQGNSA. This CDR3 has 14 residues. The full variable domain, in which reference TRBV7-2 and TRBJ1-1 provide the parts outside the CDR3, is GAGVSQSPSNKVTEKGKDVELRCDPISGHTALYWYRQSLGQGLEFLIYFQGNSAPDKSGLPSDRFSAERTGGSVSTLTIQRTQQEDSAVYLCASSLVGQNTEAFFGQGTRLTVV.